This T cell receptor beta chain was recovered during a study of T cells in Graves' hyperthyroidism and ophthalmopathy. At the level of the study: Any treatment followed the collection of peripheral blood at initial diagnosis.

Ten or more counts support this clonotype. RNA transcripts provided the source from which TCR beta CDR3 regions were amplified. First-round RT-PCR targeting the TCR CDR3 was performed with the HTBI primer set. One entry per CDR3 protein results from TCRdb running MiXCR on the multiplex PCR reads. Of hundreds of thousands of distinct CDR3 sequences in the sample, about 15% were seen once. Germline loops: CDR1 SNHLY, CDR2 FYNNEI. V lost 2 bases and J lost 6; bases outside the gene matches: 6. This CDR3 contains 16 residues. The origin of this receptor is a woman in her twenties or thirties with Graves' hyperthyroidism that later progressed to Graves' ophthalmopathy. Sequenced sample: blood. The V call is TRBV2, the J call TRBJ2-1; 11 bases line up with TRBD2. Here the CDR3 reads CASSEMALAGGNEQFF. The DNA for the CDR3 is TGTGCCAGCAGTGAAATGGCGCTAGCGGGGGGCAATGAGCAGTTCTTC.